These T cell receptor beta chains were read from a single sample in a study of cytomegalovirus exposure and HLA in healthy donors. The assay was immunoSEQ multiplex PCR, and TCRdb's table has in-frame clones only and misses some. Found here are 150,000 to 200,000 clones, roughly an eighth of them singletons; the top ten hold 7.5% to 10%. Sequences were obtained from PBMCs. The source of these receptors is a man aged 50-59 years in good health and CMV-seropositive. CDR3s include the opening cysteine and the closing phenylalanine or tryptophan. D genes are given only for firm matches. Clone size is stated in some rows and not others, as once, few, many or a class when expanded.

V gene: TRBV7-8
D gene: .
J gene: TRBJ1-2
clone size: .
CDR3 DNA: TGTGCCAGCAGCCCCGGTAGCTCTAACTATGGCTACACCTTC
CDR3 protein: CASSPGSSNYGYTF

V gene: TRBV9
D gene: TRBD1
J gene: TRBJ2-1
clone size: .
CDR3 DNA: TGTGCCAGCAGCACGGACAGGGGGCTTGAGCAGTTCTTC
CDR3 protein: CASSTDRGLEQFF

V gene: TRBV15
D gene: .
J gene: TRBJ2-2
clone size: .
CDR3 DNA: TGTGCCACCAGCAGAGATCTACAGGACACCGGGGAGCTGTTTTTT
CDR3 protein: CATSRDLQDTGELFF

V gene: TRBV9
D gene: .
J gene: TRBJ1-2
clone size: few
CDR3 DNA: TGTGCCAGCAGCCTACAGGGCCATGGCTACACCTTC
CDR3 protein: CASSLQGHGYTF

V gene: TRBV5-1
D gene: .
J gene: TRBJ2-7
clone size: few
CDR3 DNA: TGCGCCAGCAGCTTGGTGGACAGCGTCAACGAGCAGTACTTC
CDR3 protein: CASSLVDSVNEQYF

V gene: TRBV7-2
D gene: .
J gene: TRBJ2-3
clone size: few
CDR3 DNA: TGTGCCAGCAGCCTAGACAGAATTAGCACAGATACGCAGTATTTT
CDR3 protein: CASSLDRISTDTQYF

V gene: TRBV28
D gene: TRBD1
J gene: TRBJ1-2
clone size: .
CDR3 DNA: TGTGCCAGCAGCCTACAGGGGGAAGCTAACTATGGCTACACCTTC
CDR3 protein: CASSLQGEANYGYTF

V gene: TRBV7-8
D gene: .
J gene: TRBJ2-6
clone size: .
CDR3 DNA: TGTGCCAGCAGCTTACTAGGGGCCAACGTCCTGACTTTC
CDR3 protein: CASSLLGANVLTF

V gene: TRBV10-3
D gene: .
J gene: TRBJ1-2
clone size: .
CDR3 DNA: TGTGCCATCAGTGAAGGGGGGGTATCGGGCTACACCTTC
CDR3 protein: CAISEGGVSGYTF

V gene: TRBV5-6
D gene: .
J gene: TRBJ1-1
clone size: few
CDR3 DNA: TGTGCCAGCAGCTTACGAATGGGGGGGAACACTGAAGCTTTCTTT
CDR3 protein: CASSLRMGGNTEAFF

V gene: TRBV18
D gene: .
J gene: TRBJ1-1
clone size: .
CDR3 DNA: TGTGCCAGCTCTCCGCGGACAGCCGTAAGCGCTGAAGCTTTCTTT
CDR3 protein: CASSPRTAVSAEAFF

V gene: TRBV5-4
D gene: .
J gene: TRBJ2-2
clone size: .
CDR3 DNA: TGTGCCAGCAGCTTGGCGGGGGGCGGTGGGTCCGGGGAGCTGTTTTTT
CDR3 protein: CASSLAGGGGSGELFF

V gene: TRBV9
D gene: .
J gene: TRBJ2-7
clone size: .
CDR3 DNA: TGTGCCAGCAGCGTCGCCGGGTTCTCCTACGAGCAGTACTTC
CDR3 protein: CASSVAGFSYEQYF

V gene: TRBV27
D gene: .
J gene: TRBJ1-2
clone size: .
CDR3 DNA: TGTGCCAGCAGTCTAGAGGGCGGAAGGGGGGGGACCTATGGCTACACCTTC
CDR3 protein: CASSLEGGRGGTYGYTF

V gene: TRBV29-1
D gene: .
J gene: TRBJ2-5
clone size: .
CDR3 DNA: TGCAGCTCTGGAGGGGGGGGTGGGGAAGAGACCCAGTACTTC
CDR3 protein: CSSGGGGGEETQYF

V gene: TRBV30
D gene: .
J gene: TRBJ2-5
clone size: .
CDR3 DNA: TGTGCCTGGAGCCAGGGTCAAGAGACCCAGTACTTC
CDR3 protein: CAWSQGQETQYF